Listed here is a single TCR beta chain. Which antigen it targets is not known. Nothing much larger sits one base from this clone, and base qualities are not available. According to the germline V gene, CDR1 reads ENHRY and CDR2 reads SYGVKD. Trimmed from V: 6 bases; trimmed from J: 7 bases; junction bases lacking a gene match: 8. The CDR3, from cysteine to phenylalanine, totals 14 residues. Just CDR3 DNA is preserved here, 42 bases in frame from base 1. The library was made by the immunoSEQ multiplex PCR assay. A mixture of 60 forward primers for TCR Vbeta segments and 13 reverse primers for TCR Jbeta segments was used in the multiplex PCR. Amplification of the CDR3 region of rearranged TCR beta genes was performed with a multiplex PCR assay on genomic DNA. Amplified TCR beta libraries were sequenced as 87-base-pair reads on the Illumina HiSeq System. The paper's data handling went like this. A later analysis counted around 72 million unique TCR beta chains across the 640 or so repertoires, and 10 million to 11 million of these chains were shared by at least two donors. Raw reads were error-corrected and collapsed into unique sequences with a nearest-neighbor algorithm that merged closely related sequences to remove PCR and sequencing errors. CDR3 sequences were aligned to IMGT reference sequences to assign V, D and J gene segments. For a sequence to be retained, at least a six-nucleotide match to both a V gene segment and a J gene segment was required. Rearrangements were called productive when the CDR3 lacked stop codons and stayed in frame with V and J; all others were non-productive. Following IMGT convention, CDR3 was defined as the stretch from the second conserved V-encoded cysteine to the conserved J-encoded phenylalanine. In an earlier analysis of roughly 610 of the donors, sequences lacking an unambiguous match to a single V gene segment were excluded. In an earlier analysis of 450 to 700 of the donors, V segments were called functional above 56.7% productive rearrangements and were called segregating when the between-donor standard deviation exceeded 5%. To diagnose cytomegalovirus status from the catalog of TCR beta chain sequences, a statistical classification framework was built. V and J gene assignment, in a later analysis, came from comparing TCR nucleotide sequences with IMGT/GENE-DB human TR gene sequences. The TCRdist pipeline was used in a later analysis to assign CDR3 sequences and most-parsimonious VDJ recombination scenarios. In a later analysis, each TCR beta chain was defined by its CDR3 amino acid sequence together with its V-gene family, and reads without a unique V-gene family were excluded. In a later analysis, 450 to 600 highly shared, low-generation-probability nucleotide sequences were removed to address suspected cross-contamination and a sequencing artifact. In a later analysis, a clonal expansion index was calculated for each public chain from normalized within-repertoire ranks of inferred template counts. Generation probabilities in a later analysis came from a VDJ recombination model fitted to out-of-frame rearrangements, and those results were checked against IGoR. In a later analysis, TCR-TCR, TCR-HLA and TCR-CMV co-occurrence was scored with hypergeometric tests, and a repertoire-size bias correction was applied to TCR pairs. In a later analysis, false discovery rates were estimated by permuting HLA or CMV assignments 20 times. In a later analysis, co-occurring TCRs were grouped using DBSCAN, with TCRdist sequence similarity added in when clustering inside HLA-allele-positive subsets. For co-occurrence clustering, repertoires with fewer than 30,000 or more than 120,000 public chains were excluded, along with four to six repertoires with anomalous nucleotide sharing. TCRdb re-hosts the immuneACCESS table, in-frame sequences only. Its copies lack some clones; in the studies checked, an unresolved V gene accounts for under half of them, and the cause for the rest is not known. V and J calls and clone size come straight from that table; D and trimming were deduced from the DNA. Recorded for this sample are some 150,000 clones; around four fifths of them occurred a single time. The top ten clonotypes cover roughly 1.2% of the sample.

The sample belongs to a study of cytomegalovirus exposure and HLA in healthy donors (dated 2017 in TCRdb). About the study as a whole: An earlier analysis of some 550 of the donors reported roughly 300 Gb of sequence data and around 120 million unique TCR beta sequences from around 200 million T cells. Approximately 330 gigabases of sequencing data and roughly 80 million unique TCR sequences made up an early release that covered under 750 HLA-typed donors. Among the approximately 400 genotyped donors, around 81% belonged to the genetic ancestry cluster associated with self-reported Caucasian donors. The study aimed to test whether cataloging public T cell receptors could reveal signatures of past pathogen exposure. The T cell repertoires of about 700 subjects were profiled by immunosequencing and related to cytomegalovirus serostatus. A separate validation cohort of roughly 130 different subjects was used in addition to the approximately 670-subject first cohort. The study combined high-throughput TCR immunosequencing, statistical association of individual TCRs with disease status, and machine learning to predict cytomegalovirus infection status. In a later analysis, previously published TCR beta repertoires from 666 donors were re-analyzed and high-resolution HLA genotyping was added so that TCR occurrence patterns could be studied. The later analysis used no new phenotypic data to find candidate immune exposures, relying instead on TCR beta sequences and their occurrence across donors. An earlier analysis of some 500 of the donors used high-throughput TCR beta sequencing to judge whether each TCR beta V gene segment behaved as functional or pseudogenic. Alongside the repertoire data, information on donor age, sex, ethnicity and CMV serostatus was compiled. In a later genetic analysis, genome-wide SNP genotypes for about three fifths of the roughly 670 donors were used, and that subset was treated as a discovery cohort. Every discovery cohort repertoire had been produced on one sequencing platform. HLA typing covered class I and class II loci at four-digit resolution. The number of typed donors differed by locus: roughly 620-630 for A, B, C, DRB1 and DQB1; approximately 520 for DQA1; roughly 600 for DPA1; and about 470 for DPB1. Because of strong linkage in the cohort, 4 to 6 DR-DQ haplotypes were treated as single units for association and clustering. Across under 500 genotyped donors of the cohort, an average of approximately 240,000 unique TCR beta nucleotide sequences per donor were sequenced, and approximately 19% of those sequences were non-productive. Overall results and qualifications from the work: In this cohort, only TCR beta chains were sequenced, and detectable features were limited by the absence of alpha or paired-chain data. While some public TCRs were present in many individuals, most TCR sequences turned up only very rarely across donors. In a later analysis, HLA-associated TCR beta chains showed more clonal expansion and lower generation probabilities than non-associated chains that were equally common. Compared with the approximately 710-donor mean, donors in an Asian-associated ancestry cluster had fewer N-insertions in productive TCRs, according to a later genetic analysis. Around 16 rarely observed V segments, including chromosome 9 orphons, were excluded from the earlier analysis of 550 to 700 of the donors because counts were too low. Immune exposure information for the cohort was limited to CMV serostatus. Linkage disequilibrium might explain the correlated functional status among segregating V segments, but an unknown experimental factor could not be excluded. When HLA alleles, especially DR and DQ, strongly co-occurred, attributing TCR associations to individual alleles was difficult. It was suggested by the authors that the approach could potentially be generalized to other disease states and immunological phenotypes. According to a later analysis, most CMV-associated TCR beta chains appeared to be HLA-restricted, and the HLA associations seemed to be driven largely by CMV exposure. At a false discovery rate of 0.05, a later analysis linked under 20,000 TCR beta sequences to specific HLA alleles. A total of fewer than 200 TCR beta chains were listed by the study as associated with cytomegalovirus. Presence/absence analyses assumed roughly uniform sequencing depth across donors, an assumption that may not hold. An earlier analysis of approximately 570 of the donors showed that most TCR beta V segments appeared in productive rearrangements either about 87% or about 30% of the time, which broadly matched IMGT annotations. In a later genetic analysis, a missense DCLRE1C variant was associated with V-gene and J-gene trimming of TCR beta chains, and the association was replicated in an independent cohort. The 87-base-pair reads could not distinguish some IMGT-functional V segments, including TRBV6-2 and TRBV6-3, so those segments were excluded. A further reported finding was that TCR beta sequences accurately predicted the HLA-A and HLA-B alleles for most subjects in the first cohort. Several of the top co-occurrence clusters appeared to be linked to parvovirus B19, influenza, CMV and Epstein-Barr virus, according to a later analysis. The classifier was reported to diagnose cytomegalovirus status with high specificity and sensitivity in both the original and validation cohorts. The sequencing pipeline was judged likely to have produced a cluster of highly shared sequence variants as a technical artifact. Because HLA typing was missing for some donors at each locus, association tests included only the typed subset. A few of the identified cytomegalovirus-associated TCR beta chains were confirmed in vitro to be specific for cytomegalovirus antigens. According to a later analysis, TCR association rates differed among HLA loci, with DRB1 alleles showing the most associated TCRs and HLA-C alleles showing the fewest.

In total, roughly 670 healthy bone marrow donors made up the cohort. At the time of sampling, all cohort members were nominally healthy, though unrecorded immune exposures were likely present. The donor tested CMV seronegative and was one of the 352 seronegative cohort members. A peripheral blood sample was provided by each donor, and peripheral blood mononuclear cells were used for TCR beta sequencing. Genomic DNA extraction from the blood cell samples was performed with the Qiagen DNeasy Blood Extraction Kit. The TCR was taken from a woman in her 50s in good health and CMV-seronegative. The rearranged chain carries TRBV10-3 and TRBJ1-4, and TRBD1 aligns with 7 junction nucleotides. Material for sequencing was PBMCs. DNA sequence: TGTGCCATCAGGGAACAGGGGTCGGCTGAAAAACTGTTTTTT. This yields the protein CAIREQGSAEKLFF.